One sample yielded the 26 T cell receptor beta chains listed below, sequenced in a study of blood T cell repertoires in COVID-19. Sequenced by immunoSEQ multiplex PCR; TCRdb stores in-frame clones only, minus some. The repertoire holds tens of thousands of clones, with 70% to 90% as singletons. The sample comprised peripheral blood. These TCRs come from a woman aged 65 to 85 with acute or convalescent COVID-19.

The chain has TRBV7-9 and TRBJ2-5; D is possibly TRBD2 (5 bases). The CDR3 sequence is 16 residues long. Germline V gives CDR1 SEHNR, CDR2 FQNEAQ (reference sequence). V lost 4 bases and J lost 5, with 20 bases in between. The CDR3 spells CASSSGLDFLWETQYF. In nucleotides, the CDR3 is TGTGCCAGCAGCTCAGGACTCGATTTTCTTTGGGAGACCCAGTACTTC.

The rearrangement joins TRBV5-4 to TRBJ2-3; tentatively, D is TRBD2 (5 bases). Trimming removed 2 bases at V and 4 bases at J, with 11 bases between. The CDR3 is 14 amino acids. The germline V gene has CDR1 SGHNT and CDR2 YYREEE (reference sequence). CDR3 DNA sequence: TGTGCCAGCAGCTTTGGGCCGGGATCAGATACGCAGTATTTT. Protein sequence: CASSFGPGSDTQYF.

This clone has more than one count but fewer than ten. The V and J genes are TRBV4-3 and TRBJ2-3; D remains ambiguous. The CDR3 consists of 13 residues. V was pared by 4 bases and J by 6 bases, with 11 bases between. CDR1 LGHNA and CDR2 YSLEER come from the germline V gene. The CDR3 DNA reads TGCGCCAGCAGCCCCGAAAGGCGGGATACGCAGTATTTT. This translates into CASSPERRDTQYF.

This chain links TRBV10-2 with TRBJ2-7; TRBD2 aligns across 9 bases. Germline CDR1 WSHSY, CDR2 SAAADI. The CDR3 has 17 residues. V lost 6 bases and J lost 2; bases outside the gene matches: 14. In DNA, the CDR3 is TGCGCCAGCAGAGGGGGAACTAGCGGGTCCCTGACCTACGAGCAGTACGTC. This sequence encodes CASRGGTSGSLTYEQYV.

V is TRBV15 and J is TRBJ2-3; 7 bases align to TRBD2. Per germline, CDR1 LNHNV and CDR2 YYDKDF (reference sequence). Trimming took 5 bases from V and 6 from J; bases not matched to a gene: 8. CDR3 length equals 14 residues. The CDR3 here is CATSEARRGDTQYF. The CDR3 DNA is TGTGCCACCAGCGAGGCCCGGCGGGGGGATACGCAGTATTTT.

The CDR3 nucleotides read TGTGCCAGCAGTTACTCAAGGCGGAATGAGCAGTTCTTC. Translation gives CASSYSRRNEQFF. The chain has TRBV6-5 and TRBJ2-1; D gene unclear. Germline V gene data show CDR1 as MNHEY and CDR2 as SVGAGI. The CDR3 is made up of 13 amino acids. V was pared by 0 bases and J by 7 bases, with 7 bases between.

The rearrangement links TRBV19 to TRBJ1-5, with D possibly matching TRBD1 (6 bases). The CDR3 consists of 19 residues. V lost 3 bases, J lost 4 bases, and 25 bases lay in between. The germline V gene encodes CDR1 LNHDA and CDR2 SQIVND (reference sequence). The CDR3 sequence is CASSMVPDSILSKNQPQHF. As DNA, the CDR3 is TGTGCCAGTAGTATGGTCCCGGACAGTATCCTCAGCAAAAATCAGCCCCAGCATTTT. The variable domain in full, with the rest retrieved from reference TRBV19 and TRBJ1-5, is DGGITQSPKYLFRKEGQNVTLSCEQNLNHDAMYWYRQDPGQGLRLIYYSQIVNDFQKGDIAEGYSVSREKKESFPLTVTSAQKNPTAFYLCASSMVPDSILSKNQPQHFGDGTRLSIL.

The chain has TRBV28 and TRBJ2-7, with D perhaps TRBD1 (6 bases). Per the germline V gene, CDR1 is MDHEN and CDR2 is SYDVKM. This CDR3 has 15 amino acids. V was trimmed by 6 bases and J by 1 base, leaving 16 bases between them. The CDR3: CASSPGQGRSYEQYV. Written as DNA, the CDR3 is TGTGCCAGCAGCCCCGGGCAGGGGCGATCCTACGAGCAGTACGTC.

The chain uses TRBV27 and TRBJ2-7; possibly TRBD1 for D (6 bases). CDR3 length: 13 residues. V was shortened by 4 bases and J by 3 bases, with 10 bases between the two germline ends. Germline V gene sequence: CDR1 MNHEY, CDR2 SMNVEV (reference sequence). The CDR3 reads CASSSGTSYEQYV. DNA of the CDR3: TGTGCCAGCAGTTCCGGGACAAGCTACGAGCAGTACGTC.

CDR3 residues: CASSVRDTRYNEQFF. The CDR3 DNA follows: TGCGCCAGCAGCGTCCGGGACACAAGATACAATGAGCAGTTCTTC. The chain uses TRBV4-1 and TRBJ2-1; D might be TRBD1 (6 bases). The CDR3 sequence is 15 residues long. V lost 5 bases and J 4 bases, leaving 15 bases between the germline ends. Germline assignment: CDR1 MGHRA and CDR2 YSYEKL.

In nucleotides, the CDR3 is TGTGCCAGCAGTGAATCAGGAAGAAACACCATATATTTT. This sequence encodes CASSESGRNTIYF. This chain links TRBV6-1 with TRBJ1-3; D gene uncertain. The germline V and J ends were trimmed by 2 bases and 5 bases, with 7 bases remaining between them. The CDR3 loop spans 13 amino acids. Germline V gene lookup returns CDR1 MNHNS and CDR2 SASEGT.

CDR3 loop: CATQAGQFYNEQFF. CDR3 nucleotides: TGTGCCACTCAGGCAGGACAGTTCTACAATGAGCAGTTCTTC. The chain has TRBV6-5 and TRBJ2-1, with TRBD1 as a possible D gene (6 bases). The V and J ends lost 10 bases and 3 bases respectively, with 16 bases between them. Germline loops: CDR1 MNHEY, CDR2 SVGAGI. The CDR3 totals 14 residues.

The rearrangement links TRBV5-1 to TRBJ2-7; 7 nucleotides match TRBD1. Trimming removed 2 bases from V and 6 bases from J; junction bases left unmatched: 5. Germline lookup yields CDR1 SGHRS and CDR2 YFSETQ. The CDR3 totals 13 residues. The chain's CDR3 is CASSLTGAGEQYV. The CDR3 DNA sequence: TGCGCCAGCAGCTTAACAGGGGCGGGCGAGCAGTACGTC.

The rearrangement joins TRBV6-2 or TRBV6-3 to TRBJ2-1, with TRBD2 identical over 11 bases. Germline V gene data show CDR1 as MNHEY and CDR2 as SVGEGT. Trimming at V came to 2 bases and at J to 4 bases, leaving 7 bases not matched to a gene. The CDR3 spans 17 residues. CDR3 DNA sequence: TGTGCCAGCAGTTACAGAGGGACTAGCGGATCATACAATGAGCAGTTCTTC. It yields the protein CASSYRGTSGSYNEQFF.

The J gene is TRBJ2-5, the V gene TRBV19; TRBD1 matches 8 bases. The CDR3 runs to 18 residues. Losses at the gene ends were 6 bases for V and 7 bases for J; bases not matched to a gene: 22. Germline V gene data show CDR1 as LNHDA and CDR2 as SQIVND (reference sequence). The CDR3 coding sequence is TGTGCCAGTAGCCAAAGTATGGGTAGACAGGGGACACTAGGGACCCAGTACTTC. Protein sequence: CASSQSMGRQGTLGTQYF.

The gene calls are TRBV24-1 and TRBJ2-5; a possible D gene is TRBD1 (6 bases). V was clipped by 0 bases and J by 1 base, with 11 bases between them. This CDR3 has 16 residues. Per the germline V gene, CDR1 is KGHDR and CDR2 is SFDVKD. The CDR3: CATSDLGTGPQETQYF. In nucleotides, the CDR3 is TGTGCCACCAGTGATTTGGGTACAGGGCCCCAAGAGACCCAGTACTTC.

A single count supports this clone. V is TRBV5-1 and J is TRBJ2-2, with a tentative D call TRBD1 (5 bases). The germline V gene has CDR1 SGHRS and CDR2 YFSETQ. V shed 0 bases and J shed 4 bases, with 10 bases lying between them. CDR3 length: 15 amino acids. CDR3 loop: CASSLALGRTGELFF. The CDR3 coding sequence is TGCGCCAGCAGCTTGGCGCTGGGGCGCACCGGGGAGCTGTTTTTT.

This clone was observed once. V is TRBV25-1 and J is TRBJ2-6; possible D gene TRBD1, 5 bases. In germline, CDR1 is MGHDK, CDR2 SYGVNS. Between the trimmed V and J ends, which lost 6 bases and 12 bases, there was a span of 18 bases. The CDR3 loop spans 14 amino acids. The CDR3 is CASSLSQTQGVLTF. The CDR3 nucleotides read TGTGCCAGCAGCCTCTCCCAAACTCAGGGCGTCCTGACTTTC.

Here the CDR3 DNA reads TGTGCCAGCAGAATGTCAGCCTATAATTCACCCCTCCACTTT. Translation gives CASRMSAYNSPLHF. The chain recombines TRBV5-4 with TRBJ1-6, with D unclear. V lost 5 bases and J lost 2, with 8 bases in between. The CDR3 is 14 residues long. Germline CDR1 is SGHNT and CDR2 is YYREEE (reference sequence).

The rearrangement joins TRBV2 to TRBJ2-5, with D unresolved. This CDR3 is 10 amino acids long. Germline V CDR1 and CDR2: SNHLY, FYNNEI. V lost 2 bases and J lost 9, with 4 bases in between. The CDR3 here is CASSERAQYF. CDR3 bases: TGTGCCAGCAGTGAACGGGCCCAGTACTTC.

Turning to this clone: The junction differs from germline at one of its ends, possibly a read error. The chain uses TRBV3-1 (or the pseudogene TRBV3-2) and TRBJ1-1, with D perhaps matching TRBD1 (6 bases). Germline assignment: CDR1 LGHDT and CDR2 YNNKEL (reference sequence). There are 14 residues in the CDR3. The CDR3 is CASTQGQPNTEAFF. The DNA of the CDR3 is TGTGCCAGCACCCAAGGACAGCCGAACACTGAAGCTTTCTTT.

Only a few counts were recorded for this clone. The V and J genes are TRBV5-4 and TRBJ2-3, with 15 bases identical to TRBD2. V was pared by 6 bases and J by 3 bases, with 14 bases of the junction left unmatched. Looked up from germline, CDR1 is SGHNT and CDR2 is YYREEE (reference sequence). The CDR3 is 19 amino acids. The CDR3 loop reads CASTSLDRTSGGGTDTQYF. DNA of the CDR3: TGTGCCAGCACCTCCCTGGATCGGACTAGCGGGGGGGGGACAGATACGCAGTATTTT.

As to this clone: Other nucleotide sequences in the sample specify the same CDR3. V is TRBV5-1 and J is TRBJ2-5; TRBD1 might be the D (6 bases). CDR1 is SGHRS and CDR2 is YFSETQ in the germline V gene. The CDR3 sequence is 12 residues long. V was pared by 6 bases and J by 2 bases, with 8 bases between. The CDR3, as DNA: TGCGCCAGCACGGACAGTCAAGAGACCCAGTACTTC. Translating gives CASTDSQETQYF.

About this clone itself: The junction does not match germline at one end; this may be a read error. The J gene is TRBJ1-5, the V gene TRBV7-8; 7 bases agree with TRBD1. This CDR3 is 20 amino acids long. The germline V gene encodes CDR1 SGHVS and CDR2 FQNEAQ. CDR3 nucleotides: TGCAACCAATGTGGGGGACAGTTCTCTAGCAGGGGCATTAGCAATCAGCCCCAGCATTTT. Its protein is CNQCGGQFSSRGISNQPQHF. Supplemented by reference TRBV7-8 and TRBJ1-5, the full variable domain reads GAGVSQSPRYKVAKRGQDVALRCDPISGHVSLFWYQQALGQGPEFLTYFQNEAQLDKSGLPSDRFFAERPEGSVSTLKIQRTQQEDSAVYLCNQCGGQFSSRGISNQPQHFGDGTRLSIL.

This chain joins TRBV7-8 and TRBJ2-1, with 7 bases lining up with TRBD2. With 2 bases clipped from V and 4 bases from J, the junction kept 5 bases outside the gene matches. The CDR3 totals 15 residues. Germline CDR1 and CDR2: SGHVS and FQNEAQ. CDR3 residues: CASSLTGGTYNEQFF. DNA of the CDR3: TGTGCCAGCAGCTTAACCGGGGGGACTTACAATGAGCAGTTCTTC. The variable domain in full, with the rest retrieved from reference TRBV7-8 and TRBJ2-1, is GAGVSQSPRYKVAKRGQDVALRCDPISGHVSLFWYQQALGQGPEFLTYFQNEAQLDKSGLPSDRFFAERPEGSVSTLKIQRTQQEDSAVYLCASSLTGGTYNEQFFGPGTRLTVL.

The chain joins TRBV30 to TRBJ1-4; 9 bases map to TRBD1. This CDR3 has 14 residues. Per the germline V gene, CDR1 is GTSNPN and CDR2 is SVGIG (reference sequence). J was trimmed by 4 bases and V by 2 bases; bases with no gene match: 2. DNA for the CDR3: TGTGCCTGGAGTATGACAGGGGGTAATGAAAAACTGTTTTTT. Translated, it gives CAWSMTGGNEKLFF.